This TCR beta chain was captured by sequencing in a study of CD8 T cells in ankylosing spondylitis. It was by quantitative 5'-RACE with molecular barcodes that TCR beta libraries were made. MiXCR, run by TCRdb on the 5' RACE reads, gives a single entry per CDR3 protein. The sample holds about 480,000 distinct CDR3 sequences, over 15% seen once. Study-wide findings and caveats: Roughly eight highly homologous variants formed a TCR beta motif that appeared characteristic of ankylosing spondylitis blood.

In this sample, this clonotype turned up a few times. Antigen unknown. There are 16 residues in the CDR3. The V gene lost 0 bases and the J gene lost 1 base, with 10 bases spanning the gap. Per germline, CDR1 MNHEY and CDR2 SVGEGT. J is TRBJ2-1 and V is TRBV6-2 or TRBV6-3; no reliable D call. The specimen sequenced was blood, either unsorted or a sorted T cell fraction (not recorded which). This TCR came from a male donor with ankylosing spondylitis. The CDR3 bases are TGTGCCAGCAGTTACTCCCTCAACCCATCCTACAATGAGCAGTTCTTC. Protein sequence: CASSYSLNPSYNEQFF.